A single sample is the source of the 22 T cell receptor beta chains below, sequenced in a study of blood T cell repertoires in COVID-19 (dated by TCRdb to the early 2020s). The library was generated by the immunoSEQ multiplex PCR assay. The table comes from immuneACCESS by way of TCRdb, which keeps in-frame sequences with V and J called. Part of the clones is missing from these tables; in studies checked, under half for an unresolved V gene and the rest for unknown reasons. The sample includes over 250,000 clones, with 88% observed a single time. The top ten clones comprise around 2.9% of the sample. Source material: PBMCs or T cells enriched from blood (not recorded which). The receptors come from a woman aged 50 to 60 who had recovered from COVID-19.

V is TRBV11-3 and J is TRBJ2-3, with D perhaps TRBD2 (6 bases). CDR1 is SGHNT, CDR2 YENEEA, per germline. The CDR3 is 15 residues long. V shed 5 bases and J shed 5 bases, with 17 bases lying between them. The DNA of the CDR3 is TGTGCCAGCAGCAAGGACTACAACGGACGAGATACGCAGTATTTT. Its translation is CASSKDYNGRDTQYF.

The chain carries TRBV6-2 or TRBV6-3 and TRBJ1-2, with TRBD1 identical over 7 bases. This CDR3 has 16 residues. The ends lost 6 bases at V and 6 bases at J; junction bases unmatched: 16. Germline CDR1 reads MNHEY; CDR2 reads SVGEGT. CDR3 sequence (DNA): TGTGCCAGCAGCCCTATATATTACGGACAGGCCGATGGCTACACCTTC. Translated: CASSPIYYGQADGYTF.

The chain joins TRBV4-2 to TRBJ1-1; 7 bases fit TRBD1. After removal of 1 base from V and 6 bases from J, the junction contained 2 bases not matched to a gene. The length of the CDR3 is 13 residues. Germline-derived CDR1 and CDR2 are LGHNA and YNFKEQ. The CDR3 coding sequence is TGTGCCAGCAGCCAAGCAAGGGGGCCTGAAGCTTTCTTT. Amino acid sequence: CASSQARGPEAFF.

The chain joins TRBV14 to TRBJ2-2, with D perhaps matching TRBD1 (6 bases). CDR3 length equals 16 residues. Trimming pared 0 bases from V and 7 bases from J, leaving 15 bases between. The germline CDR1 and CDR2 sequences are SGHDN and FVKESK. This CDR3 reads CASSQEGTTLSGELFF. The CDR3 coding sequence is TGTGCCAGCAGCCAAGAAGGGACAACCCTCAGCGGGGAGCTGTTTTTT. Filled out from reference TRBV14 and TRBJ2-2, the complete variable domain reads EAGVTQFPSHSVIEKGQTVTLRCDPISGHDNLYWYRRVMGKEIKFLLHFVKESKQDESGMPNNRFLAERTGGTYSTLKVQPAELEDSGVYFCASSQEGTTLSGELFFGEGSRLTVL.

The rearrangement uses TRBV24-1 and TRBJ1-1, with D maybe TRBD1 (5 bases). The CDR3 runs to 13 residues. Germline V gene sequence: CDR1 KGHDR, CDR2 SFDVKD. V lost 11 bases and J 4 bases, leaving 16 bases between the germline ends. CDR3: CASQRGRGTEAFF. CDR3 nucleotide sequence: TGTGCCAGCCAACGGGGGAGGGGCACTGAAGCTTTCTTT.

This chain uses TRBV11-2 with TRBJ2-7; D is undetermined. V was clipped by 0 bases and J by 3 bases, with 18 bases between them. CDR3 length equals 17 residues. CDR1 and CDR2 (germline): SGHAT, FQNNGV. The CDR3 nucleotides read TGTGCCAGCAGCTTAGATCGTGGGCAGGTCCCAATCTACGAGCAGTACTTC. Its protein product is CASSLDRGQVPIYEQYF.

This clone was seen just once. The J gene is TRBJ2-3, the V gene TRBV27; possibly TRBD1 for D (6 bases). CDR3 length: 14 amino acids. Germline CDR1 is MNHEY and CDR2 is SMNVEV (reference sequence). Trimming stripped 4 bases from V and 1 base from J, with 9 bases between. The DNA for the CDR3 is TGTGCCAGCAGTTGGGGGCGGGGCACAGATACGCAGTATTTT. This sequence encodes CASSWGRGTDTQYF.

The chain uses TRBV6-5 and TRBJ1-3; TRBD1 matches 9 bases. The CDR3 contains 16 residues. V shed 2 bases, J shed 4 bases, and the junction held 6 bases outside the gene matches. In germline, CDR1 is MNHEY, CDR2 SVGAGI. This CDR3 is CASSYRDRELGNTIYF. CDR3 in DNA: TGTGCCAGCAGTTACCGGGACAGGGAGCTCGGAAACACCATATATTTT.

The V call is TRBV4-3, the J call TRBJ1-2, with TRBD1 matching over 9 bases. The CDR3 totals 15 residues. Germline trimming cut 4 bases from V and 4 bases from J; bases unmatched to any gene: 7. Germline V lookup: CDR1 LGHNA, CDR2 YSLEER. In DNA form, the CDR3 reads TGCGCCAGCAGCCTAGAGGACAGGGGAGCCTATGGCTACACCTTC. This translates into CASSLEDRGAYGYTF.

This chain uses TRBV7-2 with TRBJ2-7; tentative D call: TRBD2 (7 bases). The CDR3 consists of 13 residues. V was cut by 5 bases and J by 6 bases, with 14 bases left in between. Per the germline V gene, CDR1 is SGHTA and CDR2 is FQGNSA. The CDR3 is CASSPWGGGEQYF. Here the CDR3 DNA reads TGTGCCAGCAGCCCATGGGGGGGCGGCGAGCAGTACTTC. Full variable domain (missing parts from reference TRBV7-2 and TRBJ2-7): GAGVSQSPSNKVTEKGKDVELRCDPISGHTALYWYRQSLGQGLEFLIYFQGNSAPDKSGLPSDRFSAERTGGSVSTLTIQRTQQEDSAVYLCASSPWGGGEQYFGPGTRLTVT.

This clone came up a few times. This rearrangement joins TRBV7-2 to TRBJ1-1; the match to TRBD1 covers 8 bases. Germline CDR1 is SGHTA and CDR2 is FQGNSA. The length of the CDR3 is 16 residues. The V segment lost 5 bases and the J segment 1 base; nucleotides outside the gene matches: 9. The CDR3 DNA is TGTGCCAGCAGCCAAGGGAACAGGGGGAAGAACACTGAAGCTTTCTTT. Amino acid sequence: CASSQGNRGKNTEAFF.

A single count supports this clone. This chain links TRBV28 with TRBJ1-1; 8 bases fit TRBD1. V was clipped by 5 bases and J by 8 bases; unmatched bases: 10. The CDR3 is 14 amino acids. The germline CDR1 and CDR2 sequences are MDHEN and SYDVKM. Here the CDR3 reads CASSDYTGTGEAFF. Written as DNA, the CDR3 is TGTGCCAGCAGTGATTATACCGGGACAGGCGAAGCTTTCTTT.

The chain uses TRBV11-2 and TRBJ2-7; tentatively, D is TRBD2 (7 bases). V lost 7 bases and J lost 4, with 17 bases in between. Germline V CDR1 and CDR2: SGHAT, FQNNGV. CDR3 length: 14 residues. For the CDR3, the DNA is TGTGCCAGCACCCGGGGAGGGACAACATACGAGCAGTACTTC. Amino acids: CASTRGGTTYEQYF.

Concerning this clone itself: The same CDR3 can be traced to other DNA sequences in this sample. The chain couples TRBV28 to TRBJ1-2; D is unresolved. Germline V gene data show CDR1 as MDHEN and CDR2 as SYDVKM. This CDR3 has 13 residues. V was clipped by 3 bases and J by 1 base, with 6 bases between them. The CDR3 is CASSFGVNYGYTF. The CDR3 nucleotides are TGTGCCAGCAGTTTCGGGGTTAACTATGGCTACACCTTC.

The rearrangement links TRBV27 to TRBJ2-2, with 7 bases aligning to TRBD1. V gave up 6 bases and J gave up 1 base; unmatched junction bases: 8. The CDR3 is 16 amino acids. Germline V CDR1 and CDR2: MNHEY, SMNVEV (reference sequence). DNA for the CDR3: TGTGCCAGCAGAGAGGGGGCTCTCCTGAACACCGGGGAGCTGTTTTTT. Its translation: CASREGALLNTGELFF.

The gene calls are TRBV11-3 and TRBJ2-2, with TRBD2 matching over 7 bases. In germline, CDR1 is SGHNT, CDR2 YENEEA. The V gene end was trimmed by 3 bases and the J gene end by 6 bases; junction bases not matched to a gene: 7. The CDR3 spans 15 residues. CDR3 DNA: TGTGCCAGCAGCTTTGGGCAGGGAGGGCCCGGGGAGCTGTTTTTT. Translating gives CASSFGQGGPGELFF.

The V and J genes are TRBV7-3 and TRBJ2-5; 7 bases align to TRBD2. CDR1 and CDR2 from the germline V gene are SGHTA and FQGTGA. V trimming: 3 bases; J trimming: 4 bases; junction bases outside the gene matches: 5. The CDR3 is 14 residues long. The CDR3 reads CASSLGGRRETQYF. In nucleotides, the CDR3 is TGTGCCAGCAGCTTGGGCGGGAGAAGAGAGACCCAGTACTTC.

V usage is TRBV7-2 and J usage is TRBJ1-5; D is perhaps TRBD1 (6 bases). The V end lost 2 bases, the J end lost 6 bases, and 14 bases lay between the germline ends. CDR1 and CDR2 from the germline V gene are SGHTA and FQGNSA. The CDR3 is made up of 15 amino acids. CDR3: CASSLSQGRAQPQHF. The DNA for the CDR3 is TGTGCCAGCAGCTTATCTCAGGGGAGGGCTCAGCCCCAGCATTTT.

The V and J genes are TRBV27 and TRBJ1-2; tentative D call: TRBD1 (6 bases). CDR3 length: 15 amino acids. The V end was cut by 5 bases, the J end by 3 bases, with 16 bases between. Germline-derived CDR1 and CDR2 are MNHEY and SMNVEV (reference sequence). The CDR3 bases are TGTGCCAGCAGTCCCCTCGAAAGGGGGTACTATGGCTACACCTTC. This codes for CASSPLERGYYGYTF.

The J gene is TRBJ2-2, the V gene TRBV27; D gene ambiguous. Germline V gene data show CDR1 as MNHEY and CDR2 as SMNVEV (reference sequence). The CDR3 contains 15 residues. Trimming stripped 2 bases from V and 1 base from J, with 8 bases between. CDR3 DNA sequence: TGTGCCAGCAGTTTAAATATATTGAACACCGGGGAGCTGTTTTTT. Protein: CASSLNILNTGELFF.

The gene calls are TRBV7-9 and TRBJ2-1; D may be TRBD2 (6 bases). CDR3 length equals 14 residues. Germline-derived CDR1 and CDR2 are SEHNR and FQNEAQ (reference sequence). V was cut by 2 bases and J by 5 bases, with 10 bases left in between. CDR3 loop: CASSLTSGHNEQFF. The DNA of the CDR3 is TGTGCCAGCAGCTTAACAAGCGGGCACAATGAGCAGTTCTTC.

The V call is TRBV5-4, the J call TRBJ2-7, with TRBD2 as a possible D gene (7 bases). The CDR3 loop spans 13 amino acids. The germline V gene has CDR1 SGHNT and CDR2 YYREEE (reference sequence). The CDR3 sequence: CGWRGGSSYEQYF. The CDR3 nucleotides read TGTGGATGGAGGGGGGGGAGCTCCTACGAGCAGTACTTC.